The source of this T cell receptor beta chain is a study of molecular identifiers for immune sequencing clone quantification. Broader study findings: With a barcode shared among identical TCR molecules, highly expanded clone sizes could be underestimated. Clones of above 20 RNA copies carried over 98% of effector molecules; in naive cells they carried under 1%. Jurkat TCR RNA spiked in from one cell could reportedly be detected among one million naive cells.

Sorting isolated naive CD8 T cells as CD8+CD4-CCR7+CD45RA+ events. Germline V lookup: CDR1 LNHDA, CDR2 SQIVND (reference sequence). V was shortened by 0 bases and J by 3 bases, with 24 bases between the two germline ends. The CDR3 is 19 amino acids. TCRdb analysed the PCR reads with MiXCR anew, one entry per CDR3 protein. This sample yields around 480,000 distinct CDR3 sequences, of which about 21% are seen a single time; roughly 0.81% belongs to the top ten. Comment on this clonotype: Its antigen is undetermined.

The chain uses TRBV19 and TRBJ2-7; either TRBD1 or TRBD2 may fit D (5 bases each). This sequence originates from a human donor in good health. Some libraries in this study had Jurkat cell RNA spiked in. Sequenced sample: naive CD8+ T cells from blood, with Jurkat cell RNA spiked in. Documented subset: FACS-sorted CD8+CD4-CCR7+CD45RA+ naive T cells. This CDR3 reads CASSIDPMGPTIPFYEQYF. The DNA for the CDR3 is TGTGCCAGTAGTATAGATCCCATGGGACCCACGATTCCTTTCTACGAGCAGTACTTC.